This T cell receptor (beta chain) comes out of a study of patients and donors after allogeneic stem cell transplantation. Deletions cut 5 bases from V and 1 base from J, with 11 bases between. This CDR3 spans 14 amino acids. CDR1 SGHTA and CDR2 FQGTGA come from the germline V gene. TCRdb called the RT-PCR reads again in MiXCR, with one record for every CDR3 protein. The sample holds 410,000 or so distinct CDR3 sequences; 16% are singletons and the top ten take 6.5% to 7.5%. This clonotype was obtained from a human donor who was either an allogeneic HSCT recipient or a stem cell or donor lymphocyte infusion donor (not recorded which). It is not recorded whose cells these are; they may come from a transplant donor. Sequencing input: blood, either unsorted or a sorted T cell fraction (not recorded which). The chain recombines TRBV7-3 with TRBJ1-1; no definite D call. The DNA for the CDR3 is TGTGCCAGCAGCCGCGACGGCGGGAACACTGAAGCTTTCTTT. Amino acids: CASSRDGGNTEAFF.